This is a list of T cell receptor beta chains from one sample in a study of regulatory dendritic cells for organ transplantation. These TCRs' antigens remain unknown. Assay used: immunoSEQ multiplex PCR; TCRdb lists only in-frame clones, some missing. Among 20,000 or so clones listed, approximately 79% were seen once. Sample: memory CD4+ T cells from blood cultured with regulatory dendritic cells. Every receptor here comes from a human donor in good health. Both conserved end residues are part of each CDR3. The D gene is left open where the match is weak. The listing skips clone size in some rows; elsewhere it reads once, few, many or a size class.

CDR3 DNA: TGTGCCAGCAAGAACCGACAGGCAGATACGCAGTATTTT
CDR3 protein: CASKNRQADTQYF
clone size: once
V gene: TRBV7-9
J gene: TRBJ2-3
D gene: NA

CDR3 DNA: TGCGCCAGCAGCCCAGTTGGGTTAGGTATTCAGTACTTC
CDR3 protein: CASSPVGLGIQYF
clone size: once
V gene: TRBV4-3
J gene: TRBJ2-4
D gene: NA

CDR3 DNA: TGTGCCAGCTCACCAGAGCTTGGCAGAGCTAACTATGGCTACACCTTC
CDR3 protein: CASSPELGRANYGYTF
clone size: NA
V gene: TRBV18
J gene: TRBJ1-2
D gene: NA

CDR3 DNA: TGTGCCAGCAGCGATTCGCGCAGGGCTGAGGTCCAGTACTTC
CDR3 protein: CASSDSRRAEVQYF
clone size: NA
V gene: TRBV9
J gene: TRBJ2-5
D gene: NA

CDR3 DNA: TGTGCCAGCAGCCCCAGAGCGGGGCTTCACGAGCAGTACTTC
CDR3 protein: CASSPRAGLHEQYF
clone size: once
V gene: TRBV7-2
J gene: TRBJ2-7
D gene: TRBD2

CDR3 DNA: TGCGCCAGCAGTGAGGGACACCGTGGGGGTACGCAGTATTTT
CDR3 protein: CASSEGHRGGTQYF
clone size: few
V gene: TRBV10-1
J gene: TRBJ2-3
D gene: NA

CDR3 DNA: TGTGCCAGCAGCTTTGAGGGGATGGGAGGACCCCAGCATTTT
CDR3 protein: CASSFEGMGGPQHF
clone size: few
V gene: TRBV7-9
J gene: TRBJ1-5
D gene: NA

CDR3 DNA: TGTGCCAGCTCACCCGTCAGAATTGGGCCGGGGAACATTCAGTACTTC
CDR3 protein: CASSPVRIGPGNIQYF
clone size: NA
V gene: TRBV18
J gene: TRBJ2-4
D gene: NA

CDR3 DNA: TGTGCCAGCAGCGCAGGGGCATTCCAAGAGACCCAGTACTTC
CDR3 protein: CASSAGAFQETQYF
clone size: NA
V gene: TRBV11-2
J gene: TRBJ2-5
D gene: NA

CDR3 DNA: TGTGCCAGCAGCGTTTACCAGAACATAGGTGAGCAGTTCTTC
CDR3 protein: CASSVYQNIGEQFF
clone size: once
V gene: TRBV9
J gene: TRBJ2-1
D gene: NA

CDR3 DNA: TGTGCCAGCAGCGTAGTTTCCCACCGCCATCCACAGGGCACTCAGCCCCAGCATTTT
CDR3 protein: CASSVVSHRHPQGTQPQHF
clone size: NA
V gene: TRBV9
J gene: TRBJ1-5
D gene: NA

CDR3 DNA: TGTGCCAGCAGCTTTTTCCGAAACACTGAAGCTTTCTTT
CDR3 protein: CASSFFRNTEAFF
clone size: NA
V gene: TRBV5-4
J gene: TRBJ1-1
D gene: NA

CDR3 DNA: TGTGCCTGGAGTGTGGAGCACCTAACGAACACCGGGGAGCTGTTTTTT
CDR3 protein: CAWSVEHLTNTGELFF
clone size: NA
V gene: TRBV30
J gene: TRBJ2-2
D gene: NA

CDR3 DNA: TGTGCCAGCAGTGACAAACAGGGGCCCCGAACAGATACGCAGTATTTT
CDR3 protein: CASSDKQGPRTDTQYF
clone size: NA
V gene: TRBV25-1
J gene: TRBJ2-3
D gene: TRBD1

CDR3 DNA: TGTGCCAGTAGCGACAGGCGAGAACTTGAAAAACTGTTTTTT
CDR3 protein: CASSDRRELEKLFF
clone size: NA
V gene: TRBV19
J gene: TRBJ1-4
D gene: NA

CDR3 DNA: TGTGCCAGCAGCAAGATCGGCACAACCACCGGGGAGCTGTTTTTT
CDR3 protein: CASSKIGTTTGELFF
clone size: few
V gene: TRBV21-1
J gene: TRBJ2-2
D gene: NA

CDR3 DNA: TGTGCCAGCAGCGCAGACAGGACGAATGAAAAACTGTTTTTT
CDR3 protein: CASSADRTNEKLFF
clone size: NA
V gene: TRBV7-2
J gene: TRBJ1-4
D gene: NA

CDR3 DNA: TGTGCCAGCAGGCGCCATTGGGCAGGGGATGAAAAACTGTTTTTT
CDR3 protein: CASRRHWAGDEKLFF
clone size: NA
V gene: TRBV6-1
J gene: TRBJ1-4
D gene: NA

CDR3 DNA: TGTGCCAGCAGAGGCAAACAGGTTGCCTACGAGCAGTACTTC
CDR3 protein: CASRGKQVAYEQYF
clone size: few
V gene: TRBV2
J gene: TRBJ2-7
D gene: NA

CDR3 DNA: TGTGCCAGCAGCTTAGGCCTAGCGGGGGTAGAGACCCAGTACTTC
CDR3 protein: CASSLGLAGVETQYF
clone size: NA
V gene: TRBV7-9
J gene: TRBJ2-5
D gene: TRBD2

CDR3 DNA: TGTGCCAGCAGCTTCCAAGACTCCCCGACCCAGTACTTC
CDR3 protein: CASSFQDSPTQYF
clone size: NA
V gene: TRBV7-2
J gene: TRBJ2-5
D gene: NA

CDR3 DNA: TGTGCCAGCAGCTTATGGGGTTACACCGGGGAGCTGTTTTTT
CDR3 protein: CASSLWGYTGELFF
clone size: once
V gene: TRBV11-3
J gene: TRBJ2-2
D gene: NA

CDR3 DNA: TGCGCCAGCAGTCAATACGATCCCGAAACGGGGACTGAAGCTTTCTTT
CDR3 protein: CASSQYDPETGTEAFF
clone size: NA
V gene: TRBV23-1
J gene: TRBJ1-1
D gene: NA

CDR3 DNA: TGTGCCAGCAGCTTCGGGAGTGCGGTGAGCACAGATACGCAGTATTTT
CDR3 protein: CASSFGSAVSTDTQYF
clone size: NA
V gene: TRBV11-2
J gene: TRBJ2-3
D gene: NA

CDR3 DNA: TGTGCCAGCAGCACTACTAGGGGGATGCAAGAGACCCAGTACTTC
CDR3 protein: CASSTTRGMQETQYF
clone size: NA
V gene: TRBV4-2
J gene: TRBJ2-5
D gene: NA

CDR3 DNA: TGTGCCAGCGCCCTCAGTAACCCCTATACGCAGTATTTT
CDR3 protein: CASALSNPYTQYF
clone size: NA
V gene: TRBV7-9
J gene: TRBJ2-3
D gene: NA

CDR3 DNA: TGCGCCAGCAGCTTGGCGGGACCCTTGAATGAGCAGTTCTTC
CDR3 protein: CASSLAGPLNEQFF
clone size: NA
V gene: TRBV5-1
J gene: TRBJ2-1
D gene: NA

CDR3 DNA: TGCAGTGCTCCACAGGGCTACGAGCAGTACTTC
CDR3 protein: CSAPQGYEQYF
clone size: NA
V gene: TRBV20-1
J gene: TRBJ2-7
D gene: NA

CDR3 DNA: TGTGCCAGCAGTCCCACTAGCGGGGCCCAGGATACGCAGTATTTT
CDR3 protein: CASSPTSGAQDTQYF
clone size: NA
V gene: TRBV6-4
J gene: TRBJ2-3
D gene: TRBD2

CDR3 DNA: TGTGCCAGCTCACCCGGGTCCGGGAGTAAGAGCTACGAGCAGTACTTC
CDR3 protein: CASSPGSGSKSYEQYF
clone size: NA
V gene: TRBV18
J gene: TRBJ2-7
D gene: NA

CDR3 DNA: TGTGCCAGCAGCCGTAGCGGGGGGGGAGAGACCCAGTACTTC
CDR3 protein: CASSRSGGGETQYF
clone size: NA
V gene: TRBV7-9
J gene: TRBJ2-5
D gene: TRBD2

CDR3 DNA: TGTGCCAGCAGCTTCACTAGCGGGGGGGCAGATACGCAGTATTTT
CDR3 protein: CASSFTSGGADTQYF
clone size: NA
V gene: TRBV11-2
J gene: TRBJ2-3
D gene: TRBD2

CDR3 DNA: TGTGCCAGCAGCTTTGGCGGGGTTGTCTATGGCTACACCTTC
CDR3 protein: CASSFGGVVYGYTF
clone size: NA
V gene: TRBV7-2
J gene: TRBJ1-2
D gene: NA